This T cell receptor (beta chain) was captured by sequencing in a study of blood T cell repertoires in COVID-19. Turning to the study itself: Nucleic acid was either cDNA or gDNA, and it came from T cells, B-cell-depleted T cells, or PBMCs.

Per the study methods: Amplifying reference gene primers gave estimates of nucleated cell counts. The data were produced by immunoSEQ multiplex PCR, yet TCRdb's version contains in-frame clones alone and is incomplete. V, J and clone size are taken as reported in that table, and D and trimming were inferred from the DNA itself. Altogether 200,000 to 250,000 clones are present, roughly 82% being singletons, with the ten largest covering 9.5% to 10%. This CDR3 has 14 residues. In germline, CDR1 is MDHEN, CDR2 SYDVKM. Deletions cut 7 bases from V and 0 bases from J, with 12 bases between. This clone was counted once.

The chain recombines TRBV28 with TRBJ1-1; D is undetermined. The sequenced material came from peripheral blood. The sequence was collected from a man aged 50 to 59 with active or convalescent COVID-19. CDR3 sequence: CASIPTPLNTEAFF. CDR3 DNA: TGTGCCAGCATCCCGACACCCTTGAACACTGAAGCTTTCTTT.